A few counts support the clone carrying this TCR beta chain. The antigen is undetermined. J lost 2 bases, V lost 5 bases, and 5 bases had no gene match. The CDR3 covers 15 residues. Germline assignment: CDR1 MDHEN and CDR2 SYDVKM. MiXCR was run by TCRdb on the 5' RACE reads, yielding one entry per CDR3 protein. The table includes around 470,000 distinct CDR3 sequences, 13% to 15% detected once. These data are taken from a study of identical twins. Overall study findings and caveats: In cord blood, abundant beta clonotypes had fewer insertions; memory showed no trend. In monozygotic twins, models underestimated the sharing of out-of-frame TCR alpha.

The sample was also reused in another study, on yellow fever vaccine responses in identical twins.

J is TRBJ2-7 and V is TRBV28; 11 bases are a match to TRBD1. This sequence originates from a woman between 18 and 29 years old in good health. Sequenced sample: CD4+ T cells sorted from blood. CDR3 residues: CASSPAGQGAYEQYF. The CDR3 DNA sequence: TGTGCCAGCAGTCCCGCGGGACAGGGGGCCTACGAGCAGTACTTC.